This T cell receptor beta chain was captured in a study of cytomegalovirus exposure and HLA in healthy donors. Study-wide background: A subsequent analysis reported that the 100 to 150 validation repertoires were produced on the same platform that had also been used for the approximately 710 first-cohort repertoires. Study-level points and caveats: Subsequent analysis showed first-cohort TCR clusters tending to co-occur in around 110 validation repertoires.

The study drew the donors from its approximately 110-subject validation cohort, separate from the roughly 700-subject first cohort. In its sample, this clone was seen once. Its antigen is as yet unknown. The data were produced by immunoSEQ multiplex PCR, yet TCRdb's version contains in-frame clones alone and is incomplete. The sample contains approximately 300,000 clones, about nine tenths of which appear only once. Sequences were obtained from PBMCs. The clonotype was recovered from a woman aged 30 to 39 in good health and CMV-seropositive.

CDR3 region: CASSEAGLGNQPQHF. The CDR3 bases are TGTGCCAGCAGTGAAGCAGGGTTGGGCAATCAGCCCCAGCATTTT. This chain joins TRBV6-1 and TRBJ1-5; D not certain. Trimming removed 0 bases from V and 2 bases from J, with 8 bases in between. Germline V gene lookup returns CDR1 MNHNS and CDR2 SASEGT. CDR3 length: 15 residues.